This is a list of T cell receptor beta chains from one sample in a study of cytomegalovirus exposure and HLA in healthy donors. Data came from immunoSEQ multiplex PCR; TCRdb stores just in-frame clones and leaves some out. The sample lists 110,000 to 150,000 clones, roughly 88% occurring once. The sequenced sample consisted of PBMCs. The receptors stem from a woman in her late teens or twenties in good health and CMV-seropositive. Each CDR3 is given with its conserved first and last residue. D genes are given only for firm matches. For some rows the clone size is stated as once, few or many, or as a class when expanded; others skip it.

j_call	clone_size	d_call	v_call	cdr3_aa	cdr3_nt
TRBJ1-1	NA	NA	TRBV29-1	CSVAPRQGTEAFF	TGCAGCGTTGCACCTAGGCAGGGTACTGAAGCTTTCTTT
TRBJ2-7	once	NA	TRBV5-5	CASSPLQASYEQYF	TGTGCCAGCAGCCCCCTACAGGCCTCCTACGAGCAGTACTTC
TRBJ1-6	few	TRBD1	TRBV2	CASRPPGQGYSPLHF	TGTGCCAGCAGACCCCCGGGACAGGGCTACTCACCCCTCCACTTT
TRBJ2-3	NA	NA	TRBV5-1	CASSLDSIADTQYF	TGCGCCAGCAGCCTGGACTCCATTGCCGATACGCAGTATTTT
TRBJ2-7	few	TRBD1	TRBV27	CASSLLATGVQYEQYF	TGTGCCAGCAGTTTATTGGCTACAGGGGTGCAGTACGAGCAGTACTTC
TRBJ2-7	few	NA	TRBV7-2	CASTGHLGYEQYF	TGTGCCAGCACCGGACATTTAGGCTACGAGCAGTACTTC
TRBJ2-1	NA	TRBD1	TRBV7-3	CASSPGQGKYEQFF	TGTGCCAGCAGCCCGGGACAGGGGAAATATGAGCAGTTCTTC
TRBJ2-7	NA	NA	TRBV4-3	CASSQEGTYYEQYF	TGCGCCAGCAGCCAAGAGGGCACCTACTACGAGCAGTACTTC
TRBJ2-2	NA	NA	TRBV27	CASSLWVQGRSTGELFF	TGTGCCAGCAGTTTATGGGTACAGGGTAGGAGCACCGGGGAGCTGTTTTTT
TRBJ1-5	NA	NA	TRBV6-6	CASSYSGLSQPQHF	TGTGCCAGCAGTTACTCGGGACTTTCCCAGCCCCAGCATTTT
TRBJ2-4	NA	NA	TRBV6-5	CASRRLRGTKNIQYF	TGTGCCAGCAGAAGACTGAGGGGGACCAAAAACATTCAGTACTTC
TRBJ2-6	NA	TRBD1	TRBV27	CASSPYGQGSGANVLTF	TGTGCCAGCAGTCCCTATGGACAGGGCAGTGGGGCCAACGTCCTGACTTTC
TRBJ1-2	once	NA	TRBV5-1	CASSPQAGIGYGYTF	TGCGCCAGCAGCCCCCAGGCAGGGATTGGGTATGGCTACACCTTC
TRBJ2-3	NA	NA	TRBV4-1	CASSTQGGGSTDTQYF	TGCGCCAGCAGCACCCAGGGGGGAGGAAGCACAGATACGCAGTATTTT
TRBJ1-2	NA	NA	TRBV27	CASSLSGGRGGYTF	TGTGCCAGCAGTTTATCGGGGGGGCGCGGTGGCTACACCTTC
TRBJ2-5	NA	TRBD1	TRBV7-7	CASSEGQGGETQYF	TGTGCTAGCAGCGAGGGACAGGGTGGAGAGACCCAGTACTTC
TRBJ2-3	once	TRBD2	TRBV13	CASSPHLVSGSTDTQYF	TGTGCCAGCAGCCCCCATTTGGTTAGCGGGAGCACAGATACGCAGTATTTT
TRBJ2-5	NA	NA	TRBV10-2	CASSGPGQFQETQYF	TGCGCCAGCAGTGGGCCCGGACAGTTCCAAGAGACCCAGTACTTC
TRBJ2-5	NA	TRBD2	TRBV11-2	CASSPSGGNRETQYF	TGTGCCAGCAGCCCTAGCGGGGGGAATAGGGAGACCCAGTACTTC
TRBJ2-2	NA	TRBD2	TRBV5-4	CASSLLAGNTGELFF	TGTGCCAGCAGCTTACTAGCGGGGAACACCGGGGAGCTGTTTTTT
TRBJ1-5	NA	NA	TRBV7-3	CASSQFHHGQGEQPQHF	TGTGCCAGCAGCCAATTTCATCACGGCCAGGGTGAGCAGCCCCAGCATTTT
TRBJ1-6	NA	NA	TRBV6-1	CASIEFGNSPLHF	TGTGCCAGCATTGAATTCGGGAATTCACCCCTCCACTTT
TRBJ1-2	NA	TRBD1	TRBV29-1	CSGMTGGIYGYTF	TGCAGCGGGATGACAGGGGGCATTTATGGCTACACCTTC
TRBJ2-7	NA	TRBD1	TRBV4-3	CASSQDLSMAGGYEQYF	TGCGCCAGCAGCCAAGATCTAAGCATGGCAGGGGGCTACGAGCAGTACTTC
TRBJ1-6	NA	NA	TRBV5-8	CASSLTGTYNSPLHF	TGTGCCAGCAGCTTGACAGGCACCTATAATTCACCCCTCCACTTT
TRBJ1-1	NA	NA	TRBV2	CASSLESEAFF	TGTGCCAGCAGTCTCGAGTCTGAAGCTTTCTTT
TRBJ2-2	NA	TRBD2	TRBV27	CTSSLLVAGGLGGELFF	TGTACCAGCAGTTTACTCGTTGCGGGGGGGCTTGGCGGGGAGCTGTTTTTT
TRBJ2-1	NA	TRBD1	TRBV4-3	CASSQTGTAYNEQFF	TGCGCCAGCAGCCAGACCGGGACAGCCTACAATGAGCAGTTCTTC
TRBJ1-2	NA	NA	TRBV5-4	CASSPGGYSNYGYTF	TGTGCCAGCAGCCCCGGAGGCTACTCAAACTATGGCTACACCTTC
TRBJ2-1	NA	NA	TRBV20-1	CSASRYNEQFF	TGCAGTGCCAGTCGTTACAATGAGCAGTTCTTC
TRBJ2-3	NA	NA	TRBV27	CASSLFSLVPGATDTQYF	TGTGCCAGCAGTTTATTCAGCCTGGTCCCAGGGGCGACAGATACGCAGTATTTT
TRBJ1-4	NA	NA	TRBV28	CASSPLTGANEKLFF	TGTGCCAGCAGTCCCCTCACGGGGGCTAATGAAAAACTGTTTTTT
TRBJ1-2	NA	NA	TRBV30	CAWNHRTGRYGYTF	TGTGCCTGGAACCATCGAACAGGGCGGTATGGCTACACCTTC
TRBJ1-2	NA	TRBD1	TRBV19	CASSIIQGINQDYGYTF	TGTGCCAGTAGTATTATACAGGGGATCAATCAGGACTATGGCTACACCTTC
TRBJ1-4	NA	NA	TRBV5-1	CASRTDKTNEKLFF	TGCGCCAGCAGAACGGACAAGACTAATGAAAAACTGTTTTTT
TRBJ2-1	NA	TRBD2	TRBV5-4	CASAGLAGRNEQFF	TGTGCCAGCGCGGGACTAGCGGGACGTAATGAGCAGTTCTTC
TRBJ1-5	NA	NA	TRBV4-1	CASSQVDMGLSNQPQHF	TGCGCCAGCAGCCAAGTGGACATGGGATTAAGCAATCAGCCCCAGCATTTT
TRBJ1-2	NA	NA	TRBV7-2	CASSLGGGVYGYTF	TGTGCCAGCAGCTTAGGGGGGGGCGTCTATGGCTACACCTTC
TRBJ2-7	NA	NA	TRBV10-2	CASENRDSGSYEQYF	TGCGCCAGCGAGAACCGGGACAGCGGGTCCTACGAGCAGTACTTC
TRBJ1-2	NA	TRBD1	TRBV5-4	CASSPQGAVGYTF	TGTGCCAGCAGTCCTCAGGGGGCCGTAGGCTACACCTTC
TRBJ2-1	NA	NA	TRBV5-1	CASSLNYRGAGSSNEQFF	TGCGCCAGCAGCTTGAACTACAGGGGAGCCGGGAGTAGCAATGAGCAGTTCTTC
TRBJ2-2	NA	NA	TRBV7-6	CASSLAPGGNTGELFF	TGTGCCAGCAGCTTAGCGCCGGGGGGCAACACCGGGGAGCTGTTTTTT
TRBJ2-7	NA	TRBD2	TRBV29-1	CSVLRPGLAGAYEQYF	TGCAGCGTTCTACGTCCTGGACTAGCGGGAGCCTACGAGCAGTACTTC
TRBJ2-7	NA	TRBD2	TRBV7-9	CASSQLAGAVGEQYF	TGTGCCAGCAGCCAACTAGCGGGAGCTGTGGGAGAGCAGTACTTC
TRBJ1-1	NA	TRBD1	TRBV18	CASSPQGAWGNTEAFF	TGTGCCAGCTCACCACAGGGGGCGTGGGGGAACACTGAAGCTTTCTTT
TRBJ2-7	NA	TRBD1	TRBV7-8	CASSLQTTGYPYEQYF	TGTGCCAGCAGCTTACAGACGACAGGGTACCCCTACGAGCAGTACTTC
TRBJ1-1	NA	TRBD1	TRBV7-3	CASSSRTGGEAFF	TGTGCCAGCAGCTCCCGGACAGGCGGGGAAGCTTTCTTT
TRBJ2-5	NA	NA	TRBV30	CAWSIGGETQYF	TGTGCCTGGAGCATCGGAGGGGAGACCCAGTACTTC
TRBJ1-6	few	NA	TRBV6-5	CASRTRQTNSPLHF	TGTGCCAGCAGGACTAGACAGACAAATTCACCCCTCCACTTT
TRBJ1-5	once	NA	TRBV7-2	CASSLQPLTGSNQPQHF	TGTGCCAGCAGCTTACAGCCCTTAACAGGGAGCAATCAGCCCCAGCATTTT
TRBJ1-4	NA	TRBD1	TRBV5-1	CASSLGTGRSNEKLFF	TGCGCCAGCAGCTTGGGGACAGGACGGTCTAATGAAAAACTGTTTTTT